This T cell receptor beta chain was recorded in a study of beta chain features in type 1 diabetes (dated by TCRdb to 2017 to 2018). Study-level background: No differences in mean age, gender distribution, total cell number or subset yield were found between patients and healthy donors. A total of 85 million to 110 million sorted cells were examined across all samples, and RNA yield correlated strongly with the number of cells per subset. In the study, TCRB repertoires of sorted circulating CD4+ T cell subsets from recently diagnosed type 1 diabetes patients were compared with those of matched healthy donors. Whereas all 30 or so donors provided naive and central memory subsets, regulatory and stem cell-like memory subsets were isolated from just 8 patients and roughly 8 healthy donors.

Comments on this clone: It has no known antigen specificity. A read error may account for a junction end that differs from germline.

From each donor, a single peripheral blood sample of around 120 mL on average was drawn into heparinised tubes. A BD FACSAria II was used to sort naive, central memory, regulatory and stem cell-like memory CD4+ T cells with a panel that included CD45RO, CCR7, CD25, CD127, CD95 and CD27. A purity above 98% was achieved for all sorted populations. PBMCs were isolated right away by Lymphoprep density gradient centrifugation and were stained directly, without culture. To minimize batch effects, samples were stained and sorted in pairs, one healthy donor with one patient per experiment. Study-wide conclusions, independent of this receptor: Fewer insertions and more nucleotide deletions at VDJ recombination sites were observed in patients with type 1 diabetes, implying thymic rearrangement abnormalities. The naive, central memory and regulatory TCRB repertoires appeared to resemble one another more closely among patients than among healthy donors. PCR might favor shorter templates, but patient and control samples were amplified and corrected together, so any skew would affect both groups equally. Sequencing cDNA rather than genomic DNA could over-represent highly expressing activated cells, although activation and CD3 levels did not differ between groups. HLA sub-analyses involved small numbers of individuals, so any influence of HLA type on TCRB rearrangement remained unresolved. In all four CD4+ subsets, TCRB CDR3 length was moderately but significantly shorter in type 1 diabetes patients.

From cysteine to phenylalanine, the CDR3 is 16 amino acids long. CDR3 DNA is the only sequence kept; it has 48 bases, read in frame from the first base. The germline V gene encodes CDR1 MNHEY and CDR2 SMNVEV (reference sequence). The entire isolated RNA was reverse transcribed using the High Capacity cDNA Reverse Transcription Kit, and thus expressed TCRB transcripts were sequenced. Naive, central memory and regulatory T cell samples underwent deep immunoSEQ sequencing, averaging about 3.57 million total reads per sample. After sorted cells were lysed in RLT buffer, RNA was extracted with DNase-treated RNeasy Micro or Mini kits, with the choice depending on cell number. Each cell subset was processed separately to prevent cross-contamination, with patient and healthy donor samples processed together. TCRB sequences were amplified from cDNA with the immunoSEQ multiplex PCR, producing 87-bp fragments spanning the CDR3 region. The amplicons were sequenced using the Illumina HiSeq platform. The paper's data handling went like this. Synthetic template baselines were used to correct PCR bias computationally, reads within Hamming distance 2 were collapsed, and singletons that could not be merged were discarded. Reads were aligned to IMGT to assign V, D and J genes, CDR3 length, and insertions or deletions at six rearrangement sites. Within each subset, clonotype counts were normalized to sorted cell number, after which true diversity and Gini coefficients were computed with the tcR R package. Repertoire sharing was quantified using the overlap coefficient calculated on TCRB nucleotide sequences. The source is immuneACCESS, and TCRdb retained only in-frame sequences with V and J called. Part of the clones is not carried over; for the studies checked, unresolved V genes explain less than half of this, and the remainder is unexplained. The DNA was the basis for D and trimming; V, J and clone size are from that table. The sample contains about 60,000 clones, approximately 59% of them found a single time. Clones ranked in the top ten supply 2% to 2.5% of the sample.

This clonotype originated in a woman younger than 35 in good health. Recombination linked TRBV27 to TRBJ2-3; TRBD2 could be the D gene, as 5 bases match. Sequencing was done on a sample of Tregs from blood. This specimen's cell subset or site label, per the study, means: regulatory CD4+ T cells. The sequenced DNA: TGTGCCAGCAGTATATCAGCGGTAGAGGCCTCTCGTACGCAGTATTTT. It is translated as CASSISAVEASRTQYF.